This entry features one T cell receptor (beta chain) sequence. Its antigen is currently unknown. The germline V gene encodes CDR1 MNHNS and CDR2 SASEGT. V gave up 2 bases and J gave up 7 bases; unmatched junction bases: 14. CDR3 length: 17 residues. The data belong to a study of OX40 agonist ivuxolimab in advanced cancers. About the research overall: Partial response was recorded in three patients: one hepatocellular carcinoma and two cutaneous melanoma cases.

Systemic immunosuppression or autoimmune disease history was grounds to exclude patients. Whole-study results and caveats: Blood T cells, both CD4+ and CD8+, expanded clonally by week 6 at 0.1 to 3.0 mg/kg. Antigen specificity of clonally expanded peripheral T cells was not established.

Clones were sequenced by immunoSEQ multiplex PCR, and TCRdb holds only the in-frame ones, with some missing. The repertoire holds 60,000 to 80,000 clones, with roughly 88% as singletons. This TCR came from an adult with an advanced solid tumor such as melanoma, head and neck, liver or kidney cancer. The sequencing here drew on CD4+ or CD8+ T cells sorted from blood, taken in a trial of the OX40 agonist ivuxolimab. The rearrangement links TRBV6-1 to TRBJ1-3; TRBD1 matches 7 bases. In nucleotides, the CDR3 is TGTGCCAGCAGTGAACCCCGAAGACAGGGCTATGTGAACACCATATATTTT. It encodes CASSEPRRQGYVNTIYF.